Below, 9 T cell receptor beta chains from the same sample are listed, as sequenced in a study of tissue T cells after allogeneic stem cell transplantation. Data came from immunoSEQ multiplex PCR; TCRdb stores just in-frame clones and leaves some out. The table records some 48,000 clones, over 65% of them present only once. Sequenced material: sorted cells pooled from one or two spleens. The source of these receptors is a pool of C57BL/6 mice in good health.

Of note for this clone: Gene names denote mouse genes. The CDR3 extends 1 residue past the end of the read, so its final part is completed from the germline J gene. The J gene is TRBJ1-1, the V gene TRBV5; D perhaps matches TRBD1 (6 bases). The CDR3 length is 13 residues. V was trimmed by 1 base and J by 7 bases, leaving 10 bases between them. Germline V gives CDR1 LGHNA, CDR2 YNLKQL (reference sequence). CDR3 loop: CASSQAGQKEVFF. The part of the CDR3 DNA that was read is TGTGCCAGCAGCCAAGCAGGACAGAAAGAAGTCTTC.

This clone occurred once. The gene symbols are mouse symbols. The CDR3 bases that were read are TGTGCCAGCAGCACTGCTAGTGCAGAAACGCTGTAT. Its translation: CASSTASAETLY. The full-length CDR3 reads as CASSTASAETLYF. V is TRBV2 and J is TRBJ2-3; no reliable D call. The read finishes 1 residue shy of the CDR3 end, and the germline J gene is used to complete it. The CDR3 covers 13 residues. The germline V gene encodes CDR1 LGHNA and CDR2 YSYQKL. The V gene lost 5 bases and the J gene lost 0 bases, with 6 bases spanning the gap.

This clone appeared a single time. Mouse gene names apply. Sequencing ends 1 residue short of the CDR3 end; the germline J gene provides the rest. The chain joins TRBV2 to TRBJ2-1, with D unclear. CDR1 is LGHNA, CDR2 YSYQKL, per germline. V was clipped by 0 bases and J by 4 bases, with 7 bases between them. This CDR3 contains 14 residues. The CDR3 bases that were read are TGTGCCAGCAGCCAAGATTCCAATTATGCTGAGCAGTTC. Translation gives CASSQDSNYAEQF. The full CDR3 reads CASSQDSNYAEQFF.

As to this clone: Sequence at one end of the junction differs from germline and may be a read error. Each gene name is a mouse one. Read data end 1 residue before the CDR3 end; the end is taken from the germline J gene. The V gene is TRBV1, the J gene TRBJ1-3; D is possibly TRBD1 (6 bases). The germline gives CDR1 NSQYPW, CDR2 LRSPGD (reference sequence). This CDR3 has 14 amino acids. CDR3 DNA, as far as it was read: TGCACCTGCAGTGCAGCAGGGGCTGGAAGTACGCTCTAT. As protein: CTCSAAGAGSTLY. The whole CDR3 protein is CTCSAAGAGSTLYF.

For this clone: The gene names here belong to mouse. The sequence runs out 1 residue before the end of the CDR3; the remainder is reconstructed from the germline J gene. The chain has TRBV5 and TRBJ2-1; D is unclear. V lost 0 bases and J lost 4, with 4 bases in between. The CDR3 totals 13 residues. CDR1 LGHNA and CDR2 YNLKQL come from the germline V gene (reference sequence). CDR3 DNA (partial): TGTGCCAGCAGCCAAGAAACGTATGCTGAGCAGTTC. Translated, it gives CASSQETYAEQF. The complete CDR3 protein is CASSQETYAEQFF.

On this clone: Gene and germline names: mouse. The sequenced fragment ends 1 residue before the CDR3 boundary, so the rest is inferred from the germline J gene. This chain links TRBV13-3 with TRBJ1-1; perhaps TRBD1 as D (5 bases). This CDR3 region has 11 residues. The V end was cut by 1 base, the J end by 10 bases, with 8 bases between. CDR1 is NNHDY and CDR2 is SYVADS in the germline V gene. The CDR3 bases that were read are TGTGCCAGCAGTGATCCAGGGAGAGTCTTC. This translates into CASSDPGRVF. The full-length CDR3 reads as CASSDPGRVFF.

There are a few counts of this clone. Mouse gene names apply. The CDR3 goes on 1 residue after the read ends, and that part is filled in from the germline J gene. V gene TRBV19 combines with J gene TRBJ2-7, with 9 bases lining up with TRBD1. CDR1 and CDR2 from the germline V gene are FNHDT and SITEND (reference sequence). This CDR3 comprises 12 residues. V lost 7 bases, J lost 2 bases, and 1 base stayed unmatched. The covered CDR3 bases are TGTGCCAGCGGGGACAGGGCCTATGAACAGTAC. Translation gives CASGDRAYEQY. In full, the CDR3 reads CASGDRAYEQYF.

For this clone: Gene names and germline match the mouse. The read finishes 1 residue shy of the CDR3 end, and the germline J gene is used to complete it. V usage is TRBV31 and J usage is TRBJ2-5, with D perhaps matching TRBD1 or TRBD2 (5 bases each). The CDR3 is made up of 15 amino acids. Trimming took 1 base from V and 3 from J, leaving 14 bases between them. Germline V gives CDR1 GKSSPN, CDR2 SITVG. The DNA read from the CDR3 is TGTGCCTGGAGTCCGTTCCGGGACCGACAAGACACCCAGTAC. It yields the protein CAWSPFRDRQDTQY. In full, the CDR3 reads CAWSPFRDRQDTQYF.

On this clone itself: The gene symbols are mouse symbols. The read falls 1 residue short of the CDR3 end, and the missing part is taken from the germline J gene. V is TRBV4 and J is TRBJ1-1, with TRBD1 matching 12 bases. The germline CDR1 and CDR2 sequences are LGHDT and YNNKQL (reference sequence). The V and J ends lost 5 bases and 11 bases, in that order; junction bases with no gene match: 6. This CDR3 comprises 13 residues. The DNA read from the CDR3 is TGTGCCAGCAGCCGGGACAGGGGGCGCGAGGTCTTC. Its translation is CASSRDRGREVF. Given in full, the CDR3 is CASSRDRGREVFF.